The 13 T cell receptor beta chains below all came from one sample that was sequenced in a study of T cells expressing NK-cell markers. TCRdb reanalyzed the 5' RACE reads, giving one entry per CDR3 protein sequence and no DNA. This sample's table has fewer than 300,000 distinct CDR3 sequences. Sequenced sample: blood T cells: a sorted CD56 or NKG2C T cell subset, CD4+ or CD8+ T cells, or bulk PBMC T cells (not recorded which). All receptors derive from a woman between 18 and 69 years old in good health.

The J gene is TRBJ2-3, the V gene TRBV15; TCRdb calls TRBD2, which cannot be checked without DNA. Germline lookup yields CDR1 LNHNV and CDR2 YYDKDF (reference sequence). The CDR3 has 15 amino acids. This CDR3 is CATSRGGREADTQYF.

This CDR3 is CASSLGAANYGYTF. The chain carries TRBV7-9 and TRBJ1-2. The germline V gene encodes CDR1 SEHNR and CDR2 FQNEAQ (reference sequence). The CDR3 sequence is 14 residues long.

The genes are TRBV18 and TRBJ1-6. This CDR3 spans 13 amino acids. The V gene's germline CDR1 is KGHSH and CDR2 LQKENI. The CDR3 is CASSRDYNSPLHF.

The V gene is TRBV5-1, the J gene TRBJ2-1; TCRdb reports TRBD2, a call that lacks DNA to check it against. Germline V lookup: CDR1 SGHRS, CDR2 YFSETQ. CDR3 length: 15 residues. The CDR3 protein is CASRPLTSGGNEQFF.

The chain recombines TRBV20-1 with TRBJ1-1; absent DNA, TCRdb's TRBD1 call cannot be checked. The CDR3 runs 11 residues. Germline V gives CDR1 DFQATT, CDR2 SNEGSKA (reference sequence). CDR3 region: CSARQDTEAFF.

The chain uses TRBV6-1 and TRBJ2-7; lacking DNA, the TRBD1 call made by TCRdb goes unchecked. Germline CDR1 is MNHNS and CDR2 is SASEGT. The CDR3 loop spans 13 amino acids. Here the CDR3 reads CASSRDRIVEQYF.

This chain uses TRBV18 with TRBJ1-1; TCRdb's assignment of TRBD1 cannot be checked, as there is no DNA. Germline V gives CDR1 KGHSH, CDR2 LQKENI. The CDR3 covers 13 residues. The CDR3 here is CASSPGARTEAFF.

The chain combines TRBV25-1 with TRBJ2-7; without DNA, the TCRdb call of TRBD1 cannot be checked. The CDR3 spans 14 residues. Germline assignment: CDR1 MGHDK and CDR2 SYGVNS. The CDR3 reads CASSERTDPYEQYF.

This rearrangement joins TRBV5-1 to TRBJ2-1; TCRdb outputs TRBD1, but without DNA this stays unchecked. The CDR3 runs 16 residues. CDR1 is SGHRS and CDR2 is YFSETQ in the germline V gene. CDR3 loop: CASSFAPGQGDNEQFF. Using reference TRBV5-1 and TRBJ2-1 for the parts outside the CDR3, the full variable domain is KAGVTQTPRYLIKTRGQQVTLSCSPISGHRSVSWYQQTPGQGLQFLFEYFSETQRNKGNFPGRFSGRQFSNSRSEMNVSTLELGDSALYLCASSFAPGQGDNEQFFGPGTRLTVL.

J is TRBJ2-1 and V is TRBV20-1; the D call from TCRdb, TRBD1, cannot be confirmed without DNA. Per the germline V gene, CDR1 is DFQATT and CDR2 is SNEGSKA (reference sequence). The CDR3 spans 15 residues. The CDR3 sequence: CSASPPAGGPNEQFF.

J is TRBJ1-5 and V is TRBV20-1; TCRdb proposes TRBD1, but this gene call is untestable without DNA. The CDR3 totals 12 residues. CDR1 is DFQATT and CDR2 is SNEGSKA in the germline V gene (reference sequence). The CDR3 region is CSVRSGDQPQHF.

The rearrangement uses TRBV7-2 and TRBJ1-2; TCRdb designates TRBD1, a call that cannot be tested without DNA. Looked up from germline, CDR1 is SGHTA and CDR2 is FQGNSA. This CDR3 region has 12 residues. The CDR3 is CASSLVRGGYTF. The full variable domain, with the rest looked up from reference TRBV7-2 and TRBJ1-2, is GAGVSQSPSNKVTEKGKDVELRCDPISGHTALYWYRQSLGQGLEFLIYFQGNSAPDKSGLPSDRFSAERTGGSVSTLTIQRTQQEDSAVYLCASSLVRGGYTFGSGTRLTVV.

The V and J genes are TRBV7-2 and TRBJ1-1. The CDR3 is 18 residues long. Germline loops: CDR1 SGHTA, CDR2 FQGNSA. The CDR3: CASSLRRIQYGLNTEAFF.